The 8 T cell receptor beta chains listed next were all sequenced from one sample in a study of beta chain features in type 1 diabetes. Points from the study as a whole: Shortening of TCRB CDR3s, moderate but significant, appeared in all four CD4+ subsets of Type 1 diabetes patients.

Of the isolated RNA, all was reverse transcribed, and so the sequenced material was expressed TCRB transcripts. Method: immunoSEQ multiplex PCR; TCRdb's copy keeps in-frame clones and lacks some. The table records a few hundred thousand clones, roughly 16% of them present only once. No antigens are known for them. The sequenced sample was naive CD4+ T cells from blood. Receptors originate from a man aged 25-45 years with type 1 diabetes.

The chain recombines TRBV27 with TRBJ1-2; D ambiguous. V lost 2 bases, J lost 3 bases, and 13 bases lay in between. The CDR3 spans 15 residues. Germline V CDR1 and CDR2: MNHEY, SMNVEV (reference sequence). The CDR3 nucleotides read TGTGCCAGCAGTTTAGTGCCGGTAGCAGACTATGGCTACACCTTC. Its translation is CASSLVPVADYGYTF.

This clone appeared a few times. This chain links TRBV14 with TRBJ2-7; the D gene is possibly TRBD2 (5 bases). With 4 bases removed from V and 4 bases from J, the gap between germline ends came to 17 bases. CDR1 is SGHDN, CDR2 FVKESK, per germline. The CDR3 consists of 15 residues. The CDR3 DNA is TGTGCCAGCAGCCGGACCGCTCGCCGGGAATACGAGCAGTACTTC. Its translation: CASSRTARREYEQYF.

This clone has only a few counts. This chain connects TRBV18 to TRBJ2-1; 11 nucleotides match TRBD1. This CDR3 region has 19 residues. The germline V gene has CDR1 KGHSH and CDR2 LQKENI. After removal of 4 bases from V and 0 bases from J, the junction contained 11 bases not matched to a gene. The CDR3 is CASSRFMDRGLSSYNEQFF. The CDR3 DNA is TGTGCCAGCTCACGATTCATGGACAGGGGGCTATCCTCCTACAATGAGCAGTTCTTC.

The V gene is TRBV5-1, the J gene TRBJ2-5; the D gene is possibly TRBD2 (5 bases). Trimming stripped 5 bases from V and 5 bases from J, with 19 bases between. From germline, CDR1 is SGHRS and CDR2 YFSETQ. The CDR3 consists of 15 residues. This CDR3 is CASSSRGIGYETQYF. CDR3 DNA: TGCGCCAGCAGTTCTAGAGGGATTGGGTACGAGACCCAGTACTTC. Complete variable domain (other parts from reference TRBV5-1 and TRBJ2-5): KAGVTQTPRYLIKTRGQQVTLSCSPISGHRSVSWYQQTPGQGLQFLFEYFSETQRNKGNFPGRFSGRQFSNSRSEMNVSTLELGDSALYLCASSSRGIGYETQYFGPGTRLLVL.

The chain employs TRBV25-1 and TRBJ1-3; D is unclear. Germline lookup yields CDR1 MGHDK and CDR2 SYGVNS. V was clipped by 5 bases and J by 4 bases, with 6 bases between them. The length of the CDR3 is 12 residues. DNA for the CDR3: TGTGCCAGCAGTACACAAGGAAACACCATATATTTT. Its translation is CASSTQGNTIYF.

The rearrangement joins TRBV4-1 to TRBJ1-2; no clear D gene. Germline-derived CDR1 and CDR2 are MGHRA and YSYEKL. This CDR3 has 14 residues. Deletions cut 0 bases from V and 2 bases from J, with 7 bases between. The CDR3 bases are TGCGCCAGCAGCCAAGATATCAGAAACTATGGCTACACCTTC. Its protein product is CASSQDIRNYGYTF.

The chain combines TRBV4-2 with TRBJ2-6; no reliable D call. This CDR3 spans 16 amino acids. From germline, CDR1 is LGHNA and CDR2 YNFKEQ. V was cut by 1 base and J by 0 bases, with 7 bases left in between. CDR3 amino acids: CASSQVGISGANVLTF. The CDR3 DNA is TGTGCCAGCAGCCAAGTGGGGATCTCTGGGGCCAACGTCCTGACTTTC.

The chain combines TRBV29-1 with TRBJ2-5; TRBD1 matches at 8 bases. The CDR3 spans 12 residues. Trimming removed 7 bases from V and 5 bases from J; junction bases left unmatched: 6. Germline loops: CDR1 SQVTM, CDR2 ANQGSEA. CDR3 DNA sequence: TGCAGCGGTGGGACAGGTCGGGAGACCCAGTACTTC. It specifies CSGGTGRETQYF.